The 27 T cell receptor beta chains in this list originate from one sample, sequenced in a study of cytomegalovirus exposure and HLA in healthy donors. Amplification used 60 Vbeta primers and 13 Jbeta primers. The method was immunoSEQ multiplex PCR; TCRdb's version includes in-frame clones alone and lacks a portion of them. In the table there are about 110,000 clones, about 73% of which are singletons. The sequenced sample consisted of PBMCs. These receptors all stem from a young woman in good health and CMV-seronegative.

The chain uses TRBV28 and TRBJ1-1, with D perhaps matching TRBD1 (6 bases). The V end was cut by 1 base, the J end by 0 bases, with 9 bases between. CDR3 length: 15 amino acids. Germline V gene data show CDR1 as MDHEN and CDR2 as SYDVKM. CDR3 sequence reads: CASSLLAGVNTEAFF. The CDR3, as DNA: TGTGCCAGCAGTTTATTGGCAGGGGTGAACACTGAAGCTTTCTTT.

The V call is TRBV27, the J call TRBJ2-7; the match to TRBD2 covers 8 bases. The CDR3 runs to 13 residues. Germline V lookup: CDR1 MNHEY, CDR2 SMNVEV (reference sequence). The CDR3 DNA sequence: TGTGCGTCCGGGGGGGGTCGTTCCTACGAGCAGTACTTC. It specifies CASGGGRSYEQYF.

V is TRBV7-9 and J is TRBJ2-7; 10 nucleotides line up with TRBD2. Trimming cost V 5 bases and J 8 bases; bases outside gene matches: 15. This CDR3 comprises 16 residues. The germline V gene encodes CDR1 SEHNR and CDR2 FQNEAQ (reference sequence). CDR3: CASSSHSGGHQGKQYF. The CDR3 bases are TGTGCCAGCAGCAGTCATAGCGGGGGGCACCAAGGAAAGCAGTACTTC.

The CDR3 region is CASRVSWTSPYEQYF. In DNA form, the CDR3 reads TGTGCCAGCAGGGTGTCCTGGACATCTCCCTACGAGCAGTACTTC. The gene calls are TRBV28 and TRBJ2-7; maybe TRBD1 (5 bases). Trimming pared 6 bases from V and 2 bases from J, leaving 17 bases between. The germline CDR1 and CDR2 sequences are MDHEN and SYDVKM. The CDR3 is 15 amino acids.

V and J are TRBV5-1 and TRBJ2-6, with no clear D. Germline values: CDR1 SGHRS, CDR2 YFSETQ. The CDR3 is made up of 14 amino acids. The CDR3: CASFIGSGANVLTF. Here the CDR3 DNA reads TGCGCTAGCTTTATCGGGTCTGGGGCCAACGTCCTGACTTTC.

The chain carries TRBV28 and TRBJ1-5; 8 nucleotides agree with TRBD1. The CDR3 extends over 14 amino acids. The germline V gene has CDR1 MDHEN and CDR2 SYDVKM. The CDR3 sequence: CASTGGLSNQPQHF. CDR3 sequence (DNA): TGTGCGAGTACAGGGGGGCTTAGCAATCAGCCCCAGCATTTT.

The V gene is TRBV27, the J gene TRBJ2-3; weak D call: TRBD1 (5 bases). The CDR3 sequence is 12 residues long. In germline, CDR1 is MNHEY, CDR2 SMNVEV (reference sequence). Trimming removed 1 base from V and 8 bases from J, with 7 bases in between. The CDR3 protein is CASSLYQGTQYF. The DNA of the CDR3 is TGTGCCAGCAGTTTATACCAGGGTACGCAGTATTTT.

The rearrangement joins TRBV7-2 to TRBJ2-1, with D possibly being TRBD1 (5 bases). This CDR3 contains 14 residues. Trimming shortened V by 1 base and J by 3 bases, and 7 bases separated the two germline ends. Germline V lookup: CDR1 SGHTA, CDR2 FQGNSA. The CDR3 protein is CASSLVRDYNEQFF. The CDR3 DNA is TGTGCCAGCAGCTTAGTCAGGGACTACAATGAGCAGTTCTTC.

The V gene is TRBV15, the J gene TRBJ2-5; 11 bases are a match to TRBD2. Germline V CDR1 and CDR2: LNHNV, YYDKDF (reference sequence). The CDR3 has 18 residues. Germline trimming cut 0 bases from V and 5 bases from J; bases unmatched to any gene: 11. CDR3 in amino acids: CATSRDSIAGGPNETQYF. The CDR3 DNA sequence: TGTGCCACCAGCAGAGATTCCATAGCGGGAGGGCCGAATGAGACCCAGTACTTC. The full variable domain, with the rest looked up from reference TRBV15 and TRBJ2-5, is DAMVIQNPRYQVTQFGKPVTLSCSQTLNHNVMYWYQQKSSQAPKLLFHYYDKDFNNEADTPDNFQSRRPNTSFCFLDIRSPGLGDTAMYLCATSRDSIAGGPNETQYFGPGTRLLVL.

This clone was observed a few times. The V call is TRBV6-6, the J call TRBJ1-5; TRBD1 matches 7 bases. The V gene's germline CDR1 is MNHNY and CDR2 SVGAGI (reference sequence). This CDR3 spans 16 amino acids. J gave up 0 bases and V 4 bases, and 6 bases lay outside the gene matches. The CDR3 loop is CASSSPGQYSNQPQHF. The CDR3 DNA reads as TGTGCCAGCAGTTCACCGGGACAGTATAGCAATCAGCCCCAGCATTTT.

The chain joins TRBV7-8 to TRBJ1-6; perhaps TRBD1 as D (5 bases). Germline values: CDR1 SGHVS, CDR2 FQNEAQ. V lost 4 bases and J 10 bases, leaving 17 bases between the germline ends. This CDR3 contains 15 residues. CDR3 nucleotide sequence: TGTGCCAGCAGCTCCCTGCGGGGGGACGCATCACCCCTCCACTTT. Its translation is CASSSLRGDASPLHF.

This chain joins TRBV29-1 and TRBJ1-1; weak D call: TRBD1 (5 bases). Germline V gives CDR1 SQVTM, CDR2 ANQGSEA. The CDR3 is 15 residues long. V was cut by 0 bases and J by 1 base, with 12 bases left in between. CDR3 coding DNA: TGCAGCGTTGAAGATTACGGGGGACGGAACACTGAAGCTTTCTTT. Residues: CSVEDYGGRNTEAFF.

The chain joins TRBV28 to TRBJ2-7; 10 bases are shared with TRBD1. The CDR3 has 15 amino acids. After removal of 5 bases from V and 1 base from J, the junction contained 5 bases not matched to a gene. In germline, CDR1 is MDHEN, CDR2 SYDVKM. This chain's CDR3 is CASSVPGQGSYEQYF. The CDR3 DNA sequence: TGTGCCAGCAGTGTCCCGGGACAGGGGTCCTACGAGCAGTACTTC.

V usage is TRBV30 and J usage is TRBJ1-3; the D is unclear. The CDR3 spans 14 residues. CDR1 and CDR2 from the germline V gene are GTSNPN and SVGIG (reference sequence). Deletions cut 1 base from V and 2 bases from J, with 9 bases between. CDR3 in amino acids: CAWSGPGPGNTIYF. The CDR3 DNA sequence: TGTGCCTGGAGTGGCCCGGGTCCTGGAAACACCATATATTTT.

This clone appeared once. The chain carries TRBV5-8 and TRBJ2-2; D ambiguous. V gave up 4 bases and J gave up 3 bases, with 4 bases separating them. The CDR3 runs to 12 residues. Germline CDR1 SGHTS, CDR2 YDEGEE. This CDR3 reads CASSLYTGELFF. The DNA for the CDR3 is TGTGCCAGCAGCCTGTACACCGGGGAGCTGTTTTTT. Full variable domain (missing parts from reference TRBV5-8 and TRBJ2-2): EAGVTQSPTHLIKTRGQQATLRCSPISGHTSVYWYQQALGLGLQFLLWYDEGEERNRGNFPPRFSGRQFPNYSSELNVNALELEDSALYLCASSLYTGELFFGEGSRLTVL.

This chain links TRBV9 with TRBJ2-1; a possible D gene is TRBD2 (6 bases). The ends were cut back, 0 bases at V and 2 bases at J, with 9 bases in the middle. Germline V gene sequence: CDR1 SGDLS, CDR2 YYNGEE. CDR3 size: 15 residues. The CDR3 sequence is CASSVVAGPYNEQFF. DNA for the CDR3: TGTGCCAGCAGCGTAGTCGCGGGGCCCTACAATGAGCAGTTCTTC.

The V call is TRBV7-9, the J call TRBJ1-1; D not resolved. The CDR3 has 13 residues. CDR1 SEHNR and CDR2 FQNEAQ come from the germline V gene (reference sequence). Trimming took 1 base from V and 5 from J, leaving 8 bases between them. This CDR3 is CASSLGGLTEAFF. The CDR3 nucleotides read TGTGCCAGCAGCTTAGGTGGGCTTACTGAAGCTTTCTTT.

About this clone: Other DNA sequences in this sample translate to the same CDR3. The CDR3 DNA follows: TGTGCCAGCAGTGAGACAGGGGGCAACACCGGGGAGCTGTTTTTT. Protein product: CASSETGGNTGELFF. The rearrangement joins TRBV6-4 to TRBJ2-2, with TRBD1 identical over 10 bases. The trim removed 3 bases at V and 2 bases at J, leaving 0 bases unmatched. This CDR3 contains 15 residues. Germline-derived CDR1 and CDR2 are MRHNA and SNTAGT.

This clone is labeled as medium-sized (0.01 to 0.1%). V is TRBV6-4 and J is TRBJ1-5; TRBD1 might be the D (5 bases). V was shortened by 3 bases and J by 3 bases, with 6 bases between the two germline ends. CDR3 length equals 13 residues. Germline V gene data show CDR1 as MRHNA and CDR2 as SNTAGT. CDR3 bases: TGTGCCAGCAGTGAACAGGACAATCAGCCCCAGCATTTT. This codes for CASSEQDNQPQHF.

This chain uses TRBV28 with TRBJ1-1; D gene ambiguous. V was clipped by 4 bases and J by 1 base, with 10 bases between them. The V gene's germline CDR1 is MDHEN and CDR2 SYDVKM. The CDR3 is 14 amino acids. The DNA of the CDR3 is TGTGCCAGCAGTTACGTGGGGAGGAACACTGAAGCTTTCTTT. This sequence encodes CASSYVGRNTEAFF.

This clone was seen a few times. This rearrangement joins TRBV7-3 to TRBJ2-7, with TRBD2 identical over 10 bases. The CDR3 runs 16 residues. Germline V gene lookup returns CDR1 SGHTA and CDR2 FQGTGA. Trimming took 5 bases from V and 7 from J; bases not matched to a gene: 14. CDR3 DNA: TGTGCCAGCAGCCCCACCTTAGCGGGAGGACCGGGGGAGCAGTACTTC. This encodes CASSPTLAGGPGEQYF.

The CDR3, as DNA: TGTGCCAGCAGTTCCACAGGGAGCGCCGGCTACGAGCAGTACTTC. Protein sequence: CASSSTGSAGYEQYF. The chain couples TRBV27 to TRBJ2-7, with D perhaps matching TRBD1 (6 bases). Germline V gene sequence: CDR1 MNHEY, CDR2 SMNVEV (reference sequence). This CDR3 is built from 15 residues. The V end lost 4 bases, the J end lost 3 bases, and 16 bases lay between the germline ends.

This sequence joins TRBV4-3 and TRBJ2-1, with D tentatively TRBD2 (6 bases). Germline V gene sequence: CDR1 LGHNA, CDR2 YSLEER. The CDR3 covers 16 residues. V lost 1 base and J lost 7, with 17 bases in between. Here the CDR3 reads CASSQGYGSGWNEQFF. The CDR3 coding sequence is TGCGCCAGCAGCCAAGGTTACGGGAGCGGATGGAATGAGCAGTTCTTC.

The chain uses TRBV6-5 and TRBJ2-2, with 7 bases fitting TRBD2. In germline, CDR1 is MNHEY, CDR2 SVGAGI. The ends lost 5 bases at V and 5 bases at J; junction bases unmatched: 8. The CDR3 is 15 residues long. In DNA, the CDR3 is TGTGCCAGCAGTACCGCGGGAGTATTGACCGGGGAGCTGTTTTTT. Its translation: CASSTAGVLTGELFF.

The chain joins TRBV4-3 to TRBJ2-1; D gene uncertain. The CDR3 extends over 14 amino acids. Trimming removed 3 bases from V and 2 bases from J, with 8 bases in between. Germline V gives CDR1 LGHNA, CDR2 YSLEER. CDR3: CASSHSTPYNEQFF. The CDR3 DNA reads as TGCGCCAGCAGCCATTCGACTCCCTACAATGAGCAGTTCTTC.

The chain recombines TRBV16 with TRBJ1-1; 8 bases align to TRBD1. With 3 bases clipped from V and 5 bases from J, the junction kept 5 bases outside the gene matches. Germline V gives CDR1 KGHSY, CDR2 FQNENV. The CDR3 loop spans 14 amino acids. The CDR3: CASSHRTGKTEAFF. In DNA, the CDR3 is TGTGCCAGCAGCCACCGGACAGGGAAGACTGAAGCTTTCTTT.

The chain links TRBV5-8 to TRBJ2-5; 9 bases match TRBD1. V lost 5 bases to trimming and J lost 5 bases; unmatched junction nucleotides: 7. Germline V gene data show CDR1 as SGHTS and CDR2 as YDEGEE. The CDR3 covers 14 residues. In DNA, the CDR3 is TGTGCCAGCAGTACCCCCGGGACAGGGGAGACCCAGTACTTC. It codes for CASSTPGTGETQYF.